The rows below give T cell receptor beta chains drawn from one sample of a study of cytomegalovirus exposure and HLA in healthy donors. Profiled with immunoSEQ multiplex PCR; TCRdb holds only in-frame clones, not every one. This table holds about 76,000 clones, 90% to 95% found once. The source material was PBMCs. The receptor source for this set is a woman aged 18 to 35 in good health and CMV-seropositive. The CDR3 runs from the conserved cysteine through the conserved F or W. A D gene is named only where the DNA matches it firmly.

v_gene: TRBV25-1
j_gene: TRBJ2-5
d_gene: TRBD1
CDR3aa: CASSPAAETGKETQYF

v_gene: TRBV12-5
j_gene: TRBJ1-1
d_gene: TRBD1
CDR3aa: CASGLGTGSTEAFF

v_gene: TRBV7-3
j_gene: TRBJ2-5
d_gene: .
CDR3aa: CASSLRDGSRETQYF

v_gene: TRBV5-1
j_gene: TRBJ1-4
d_gene: .
CDR3aa: CASSLMTGSSSRYEKLFF

v_gene: TRBV6-5
j_gene: TRBJ2-2
d_gene: .
CDR3aa: CASKRGPNTGELFF

v_gene: TRBV5-6
j_gene: TRBJ2-1
d_gene: TRBD1
CDR3aa: CASSSLQGSYNEQFF

v_gene: TRBV5-1
j_gene: TRBJ2-2
d_gene: TRBD1
CDR3aa: CASSWDSQNTGELFF

v_gene: TRBV11-2
j_gene: TRBJ2-2
d_gene: .
CDR3aa: CASSLQGIGELFF

v_gene: TRBV27
j_gene: TRBJ2-2
d_gene: .
CDR3aa: CASSNQDRSNTGELFF

v_gene: TRBV30
j_gene: TRBJ2-1
d_gene: .
CDR3aa: CAWSVASNEQFF

v_gene: TRBV9
j_gene: TRBJ2-7
d_gene: TRBD2
CDR3aa: CASSVEVGGSYEQYF

v_gene: TRBV6-4
j_gene: TRBJ1-2
d_gene: TRBD1
CDR3aa: CASSPGTGNYGYTF

v_gene: TRBV30
j_gene: TRBJ1-4
d_gene: TRBD1
CDR3aa: CVWSPGTGNNEKLFF

v_gene: TRBV5-1
j_gene: TRBJ2-5
d_gene: .
CDR3aa: CASSLGQEETQYF

v_gene: TRBV9
j_gene: TRBJ2-7
d_gene: TRBD1
CDR3aa: CASSRGTASSYEQYF

v_gene: TRBV4-2
j_gene: TRBJ1-2
d_gene: TRBD1
CDR3aa: CASSQEQGARYGYTF

v_gene: TRBV11-2
j_gene: TRBJ2-2
d_gene: .
CDR3aa: CASSLARGTGELFF

v_gene: TRBV28
j_gene: TRBJ1-5
d_gene: .
CDR3aa: CASSRPRQTDQPQHF

v_gene: TRBV6-6
j_gene: TRBJ1-3
d_gene: .
CDR3aa: CASSYSWGGAGNTIYF

v_gene: TRBV5-1
j_gene: TRBJ1-4
d_gene: .
CDR3aa: CASSLAWGGEKLFF

v_gene: TRBV6-1
j_gene: TRBJ2-2
d_gene: .
CDR3aa: CASSVLQANTGELFF

v_gene: TRBV7-2
j_gene: TRBJ2-3
d_gene: .
CDR3aa: CASSSVGTDTQYF

v_gene: TRBV9
j_gene: TRBJ2-1
d_gene: TRBD2
CDR3aa: CASSVGGAGTSRYNEQFF

v_gene: TRBV11-2
j_gene: TRBJ1-1
d_gene: .
CDR3aa: CASSLEVNTEAFF

v_gene: TRBV6-1
j_gene: TRBJ2-1
d_gene: TRBD1
CDR3aa: CASSEVWTGHEQFF

v_gene: TRBV7-9
j_gene: TRBJ2-1
d_gene: .
CDR3aa: CASNGDEQFF

v_gene: TRBV5-1
j_gene: TRBJ2-5
d_gene: .
CDR3aa: CASSSGHRETQYF